This T cell receptor beta chain was obtained from a study of blood T cell repertoires in COVID-19. Study in general: The samples span acute and convalescent COVID-19 from the United States, Italy and Spain.

Germline CDR1 and CDR2: MNHEY and SMNVEV (reference sequence). The CDR3 is 16 residues long. The V end was cut by 3 bases, the J end by 0 bases, with 12 bases between. Original methodology: Cell counts per sample came from amplifying reference gene primers. TCRdb keeps only in-frame clones here, not all; method: immunoSEQ multiplex PCR. V, J and clone size are taken as reported in that table, and D and trimming were inferred from the DNA itself. This sample carries about 76,000 clones, approximately 88% of them seen once, and the ten largest clones take 5% to 6.5%. The receptor was isolated from a man aged 50 to 59 with active COVID-19. Sequenced: peripheral blood. The chain is built from TRBV27 and TRBJ2-1; D unresolved. CDR3 amino acids: CASSFLRRSSYNEQFF. CDR3 nucleotides: TGTGCCAGCAGTTTTTTGCGCCGAAGCTCCTACAATGAGCAGTTCTTC.